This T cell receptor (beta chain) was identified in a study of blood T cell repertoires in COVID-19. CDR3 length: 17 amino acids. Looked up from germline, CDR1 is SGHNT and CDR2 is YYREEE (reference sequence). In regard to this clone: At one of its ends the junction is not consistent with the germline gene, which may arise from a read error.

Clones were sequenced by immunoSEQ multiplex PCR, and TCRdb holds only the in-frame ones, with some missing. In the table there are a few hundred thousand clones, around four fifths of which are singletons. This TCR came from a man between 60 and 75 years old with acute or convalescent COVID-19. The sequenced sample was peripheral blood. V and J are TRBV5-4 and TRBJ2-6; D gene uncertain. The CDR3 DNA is TGTGCCAGCAGCTTGGCCATCTCCCCCTCTGGCGCCAACGTCCTGACTTTC. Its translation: CASSLAISPSGANVLTF.